This T cell receptor beta chain was recorded in a study of Ad26.COV2.S vaccination and SARS-CoV-2 variants. Overall study: Ad26.COV2.S given intramuscularly, once or twice 56 days apart. Overall study results and limits: Vaccine and placebo recipients had similar non-spike TCR breadth. It was reported that spike-specific CD8+ and CD4+ T cell responses were substantially broad after vaccination.

CDR1 is SGHRS, CDR2 YFSETQ, per germline. V gave up 4 bases and J gave up 1 base; unmatched junction bases: 10. This CDR3 contains 17 residues. This clone was seen just once. The antigen is unknown. Sequencing used immunoSEQ multiplex PCR; TCRdb keeps in-frame clones, though not all of them. The data contain approximately 350,000 clones, about four fifths of them seen just once; the ten biggest clones take up around 7.4%. Sample treatment: 19 received Ad26.COV2.S at low or high dose, single or two shots; about five received placebo; per-sample allocation not given. Sampling occurred on day 63 after the first vaccine or placebo injection. Donation was by an adult aged 18-55 years who was in Boston.

Material: peripheral blood, obtained in a trial of Ad26.COV2.S vaccine versus placebo. This sequence joins TRBV5-1 and TRBJ2-5; TRBD2 aligns across 10 bases. This receptor was identified in a person aged 18-65 years who received the Ad26.COV2.S COVID-19 vaccine or a placebo. The CDR3 loop reads CASSPAFLAGAQETQYF. In DNA form, the CDR3 reads TGCGCCAGCAGCCCCGCCTTTCTAGCGGGGGCCCAAGAGACCCAGTACTTC.